This T cell receptor (beta chain) stems from a study of OX40 agonist ivuxolimab in advanced cancers. Study in general: Patients in the trial were receiving intravenous ivuxolimab every 2 weeks, at doses of 0.01 to 10 mg/kg. The group had a mean age of about 64 years, ranged from 23 to 79, and was just under 85% male.

Germline CDR1 reads SNHLY; CDR2 reads FYNNEI. Trimming removed 4 bases from V and 7 bases from J; junction bases left unmatched: 4. CDR3 length: 13 residues. Study outcomes and limitations: Dosing at 0.1 to 3.0 mg/kg was accompanied by clonal expansion of CD4+ and CD8+ blood T cells by week 6.

With autoimmune disease history or systemic immunosuppression, patients were excluded. Data came from immunoSEQ multiplex PCR; TCRdb stores just in-frame clones and leaves some out. The sample has roughly 49,000 clones; around nine tenths are singletons. Remarks on this clone: Its antigen is still unknown.

Sequencing used CD4+ or CD8+ T cells sorted from blood, obtained in a trial of the OX40 agonist ivuxolimab. V gene TRBV2 combines with J gene TRBJ1-2; 9 positions agree with TRBD1. The TCR originated in an adult with an advanced solid tumor such as melanoma, head and neck, liver or kidney cancer. CDR3 bases: TGTGCCAGCAGTGTAGGACAGGGGAGTGGCTACACCTTC. It specifies CASSVGQGSGYTF.